This T cell receptor beta chain was observed in a study of CD8 T cells in Susac syndrome (dated by TCRdb to the late 2010s). Broadly, across the study: Whether CD8+ T cell activation and differentiation in Susac syndrome was antigen driven was tested using repertoire sequencing.

Findings and caveats that apply to the study as a whole: The TCR sequencing and HLA analysis was acknowledged to have included a relatively small number of individuals.

Regarding this clonotype: Its antigen is still unknown. No base quality information exists; no much larger clone differs at one position.

RNA was extracted using the RNeasy kit, and about 0.45 to 1 ug of the RNA was reverse transcribed with random hexamers. The immunoSEQ multiplex PCR assay, which covers 54 Vbeta and 13 Jbeta segments, was used to amplify TCR beta CDR3 regions. PCR amplification bias was corrected by using a synthetic template baseline for primer optimization and computational correction. In the authors' own workflow: Reads were annotated to V, D and J genes according to IMGT and were analyzed with immunoSEQ Analyzer, with only productive sequences retained. Clonality was calculated as one minus the Shannon entropy normalized by log2 of the number of productive unique sequences. For each patient and control, public and private clones were evaluated within the 100 most prevalent clones. Susac-specific clones were defined as absent from healthy and MS cohorts, about 1,000 published viral clones and other ImmuneACCESS disease sequences. In TCRdb, the public reads were trimmed at Q25 with fastp and aligned with MiXCR, with productive beta chains retained. Entries that share a CDR3 protein sequence are merged under the most common genes and DNA. TCRdb, not the original authors, processed these V and J calls. The sample table shows some 130,000 distinct CDR3 sequences, and about 94% are seen once. About 0.13% of the sample belongs to the ten largest clones.

The junction carries 1 base between V and J, which are trimmed by 1 base and 0 bases respectively. Including cysteine and phenylalanine, the CDR3 has 13 amino acids. Of the read, only the CDR3 DNA is kept; its 39 bases are in frame from base 1. As encoded in the germline V gene, CDR1 is SNHLY while CDR2 is FYNNEI. Peripheral blood CD8+ and CD4+ T cells from healthy donors, Susac syndrome patients and multiple sclerosis patients were profiled by high-throughput TCR beta sequencing. Treatment-naive patients with stable or active relapsing-remitting disease fulfilling revised McDonald criteria were used as multiple sclerosis controls. Bulk CD8+ and CD4+ T cells were purified magnetically by negative isolation, whereas CD8+ TEMRA cells were enriched by FACS. Blood was collected in EDTA tubes and processed within 24 hours, with PBMCs isolated through density gradient centrifugation. PBMCs intended for TCR sequencing were frozen in liquid nitrogen and were later thawed in a 37 degrees C water bath. Purity of sorted or isolated CD4+, CD8+ and CD8+ TEMRA cells was at least 90%.

The chain is encoded by TRBV2 joined to TRBJ2-4; the D gene identity is not certain. Sequencing used CD4+ T cells from PBMCs. This clonotype originated in a human donor with multiple sclerosis. CDR3 protein: CASSEEAKNIQYF. The nucleotides are TGTGCCAGCAGTGAAGAAGCCAAAAACATTCAGTACTTC.